The present T cell receptor (beta chain) was sequenced within a study of regulatory T cells in long-lasting Graves disease. Library construction for TCR beta used iRepertoire HTBI primers and Arm-PCR of CDR3 regions. TCRdb independently ran MiXCR on the multiplex PCR reads; one entry per CDR3 protein. The sample shows roughly 500,000 distinct CDR3 sequences, roughly 14% of them seen only once. The CDR3 has 16 amino acids. The germline V gene has CDR1 SGHDT and CDR2 YYEEEE. The sample's time point: newly diagnosed GD, antithyroid drugs for less than 3 months. PBMC-extracted RNA yielded the TCR library. These data were also filed under a second study, of T cells in Graves' hyperthyroidism and ophthalmopathy. This second study says: Investigators excluded patients with uncontrolled infection, other autoimmune disease, pregnancy or lactation.

The chain is built from TRBV5-6 and TRBJ2-5; 8 nucleotides agree with TRBD1. The assigned J gene may be wrong: the sequence end matches TRBJ2-1 better. This specimen consisted of peripheral blood mononuclear cells (PBMCs), obtained at new diagnosis, from a patient treated with antithyroid drugs. The source of this sequence is a man younger than 45 with Graves disease. CDR3 nucleotide sequence: TGTGCCAGCAGCCGAGGGACAGGCTGGGTTTGGAATGAGCAGTTCTTC. This encodes CASSRGTGWVWNEQFF.